This T cell receptor (beta chain) was profiled in a study of technical replicates of blood from a handful of donors (dated by TCRdb to 2016 to 2017). Details on this clone: What antigen it recognizes has not been identified. Base qualities are not recorded, but no much larger clone differs from it by a single base.

The library was generated by the immunoSEQ multiplex PCR assay. TCRdb obtained this table from immuneACCESS and retained in-frame rearrangements with V and J assigned. These tables miss some clones; where compared with another copy, unresolved V genes account for less than half of the shortfall, and the remainder is unexplained. The table for this sample lists 65,000 to 80,000 clones; 92% of them were counted only once. The ten largest clones represent approximately 0.4% of the sample. Here V drops 1 base and J drops 8 bases, and the junction holds 7 bases not matched to any gene. The CDR3 runs 15 residues from the cysteine to the phenylalanine. The CDR3 DNA has 45 bases and is translated from base 1.

Sequenced material: T cells isolated from PBMCs. The chain is assembled from TRBV23-1 and TRBJ2-2; 7 junctional bases match TRBD2. TRBV23-1 is noted as an ORF with a role that remains uncertain. This TCR came from a human donor in good health. CDR3 loop: CASSQYRTRVGELFF. In nucleotide form, the sequence is TGCGCCAGCAGTCAATATAGGACTAGAGTGGGGGAGCTGTTTTTT.